This T cell receptor (beta chain) was observed in a study of T-cell memory formation after mild COVID-19. Trimming removed 3 bases from V and 0 bases from J; junction bases left unmatched: 10. The CDR3 loop spans 17 amino acids. CDR1 is SGHTS, CDR2 YDEGEE, per germline. TCRdb redid the calling of the 5' RACE reads with MiXCR, one entry per CDR3 protein. Of 250,000 to 300,000 distinct CDR3 sequences listed, approximately 18% are singletons. This clonotype was sampled from a man aged 18 to 29 who had mild COVID-19 (a few samples of this study predate the infection). Cell type and time point are not known. Sequences were obtained from PBMCs or a T cell subset sorted from them (not recorded which). The V gene is TRBV5-8, the J gene TRBJ1-1, with 8 bases fitting TRBD1. CDR3 sequence reads: CASSSTWTGTMNTEAFF. CDR3 nucleotides: TGTGCCAGCAGCTCGACGTGGACAGGGACCATGAACACTGAAGCTTTCTTT.